The 9 T cell receptor beta chains below come from one sample, sequenced in a study of cytotoxic CD8 clonotypes in ibrutinib-treated CLL. The protocol was immunoSEQ multiplex PCR, while the TCRdb copy is restricted to in-frame clones and leaves out a portion. The data show 20,000 or so clones, over 70% seen once. The specimen was PBMCs, collected before ibrutinib treatment. The source is a human donor with chronic lymphocytic leukemia.

This clone rates as medium-sized. This sequence joins TRBV28 and TRBJ1-5; D possibly corresponds to TRBD1 (5 bases). V lost 6 bases and J lost 7, with 13 bases in between. The CDR3 spans 13 residues. Germline V lookup: CDR1 MDHEN, CDR2 SYDVKM. CDR3 loop: CASSPGPRQPQHF. CDR3 DNA sequence: TGTGCCAGCAGCCCGGGACCTCGGCAGCCCCAGCATTTT.

This chain connects TRBV27 to TRBJ2-7; no clear D. The V gene's germline CDR1 is MNHEY and CDR2 SMNVEV (reference sequence). The V end was cut by 7 bases, the J end by 2 bases, with 12 bases between. This CDR3 comprises 13 residues. The CDR3 region is CASIDTATYEQYF. The CDR3 region has the DNA TGTGCCAGCATCGATACAGCCACCTACGAGCAGTACTTC.

This clone was detected a few times. The chain joins TRBV19 to TRBJ2-1; 9 bases match TRBD2. Unmatched junction bases numbered 7, after V lost 3 bases and J lost 4 bases. Germline values: CDR1 LNHDA, CDR2 SQIVND (reference sequence). The CDR3 has 16 residues. CDR3 nucleotide sequence: TGTGCCAGTAGTATGGTAGCGGGAGTCGTGTACAATGAGCAGTTCTTC. Translating it yields CASSMVAGVVYNEQFF.

With respect to this clone: The same CDR3 also results from other DNA sequences found in this sample. The chain employs TRBV27 and TRBJ2-5; D is uncertain. Germline V lookup: CDR1 MNHEY, CDR2 SMNVEV (reference sequence). The CDR3 sequence is 11 residues long. Trimming stripped 5 bases from V and 5 bases from J, with 6 bases between. Here the CDR3 DNA reads TGTGCCAGCAGTCTGGGGGAGACCCAGTACTTC. Amino acid sequence: CASSLGETQYF.

This sequence joins TRBV5-1 and TRBJ2-7; 12 bases agree with TRBD2. After removal of 0 bases from V and 0 bases from J, the junction contained 4 bases not matched to a gene. CDR3 length: 17 residues. Germline V gives CDR1 SGHRS, CDR2 YFSETQ. The DNA for the CDR3 is TGCGCCAGCAGCTTGGCCCCGACTAGCGGGAGCTCCTACGAGCAGTACTTC. This codes for CASSLAPTSGSSYEQYF. The full variable domain, with the rest looked up from reference TRBV5-1 and TRBJ2-7, is KAGVTQTPRYLIKTRGQQVTLSCSPISGHRSVSWYQQTPGQGLQFLFEYFSETQRNKGNFPGRFSGRQFSNSRSEMNVSTLELGDSALYLCASSLAPTSGSSYEQYFGPGTRLTVT.

This CDR3 is CASSLVGGQETQYF. The CDR3 DNA reads TGTGCCAGCAGCTTAGTAGGCGGACAAGAGACCCAGTACTTC. This chain connects TRBV11-2 to TRBJ2-5; no clear D gene. Germline lookup yields CDR1 SGHAT and CDR2 FQNNGV. This CDR3 contains 14 residues. Trimming stripped 1 base from V and 2 bases from J, with 8 bases between.

V and J are TRBV2 and TRBJ2-1; TRBD1 matches 10 bases. The V segment lost 7 bases and the J segment 5 bases; nucleotides outside the gene matches: 8. CDR3 length: 15 amino acids. Germline V gene lookup returns CDR1 SNHLY and CDR2 FYNNEI. CDR3 bases: TGTGCCAGCAAAACCGGGACAGGGGTCCACAATGAGCAGTTCTTC. It translates to CASKTGTGVHNEQFF.

This chain links TRBV6-6 with TRBJ2-7; TRBD1 matches 9 bases. Germline CDR1 is MNHNY and CDR2 is SVGAGI (reference sequence). The CDR3 extends over 15 amino acids. J lost 2 bases, V lost 5 bases, and 7 bases had no gene match. The CDR3 loop is CASSPTGTGTYEQYF. The CDR3, as DNA: TGTGCCAGCAGTCCAACCGGGACAGGGACCTACGAGCAGTACTTC.

The V call is TRBV30, the J call TRBJ2-7, with 11 bases identical to TRBD2. The V segment lost 0 bases and the J segment 6 bases; nucleotides outside the gene matches: 16. The CDR3 consists of 18 residues. The germline V gene has CDR1 GTSNPN and CDR2 SVGIG (reference sequence). CDR3 sequence (DNA): TGTGCCTGGAGTGTACTACTAGCGGGAGTACTCGCTCCGGGCGAGCAGTACTTC. The encoded protein is CAWSVLLAGVLAPGEQYF.